This T cell receptor beta chain was obtained from a study of T cells in Graves' hyperthyroidism and ophthalmopathy. Study summary: Peripheral blood was acquired at first diagnosis, ahead of any therapy whatsoever. Study results and caveats: A median approximately 6.5 months before onset, the model predicted ophthalmopathy.

Germline V lookup: CDR1 LNHNV, CDR2 YYDKDF (reference sequence). The CDR3 consists of 15 residues. V shed 5 bases and J shed 1 base, with 9 bases lying between them. Comments on this clonotype: Its target is not known.

Regions amplified from RNA transcripts were the TCR beta CDR3 regions. The TCR CDR3 was amplified in a first-round RT-PCR using the HTBI primer set. In TCRdb, the multiplex PCR reads were re-called with MiXCR into one record per CDR3 protein. The top ten hold more than 7% of the sample, which has 750,000 to 900,000 distinct CDR3 sequences, around 39% seen once. Hyperthyroidism, newly diagnosed and lasting under 2 months, affected patients aged 18 to 65. Diagnosing involved the use of clinical symptoms, serum thyroxine and TRAb, thyroid ultrasound and orbital computed tomography. The receptor's source is a man younger than 35 with Graves' hyperthyroidism. This chain links TRBV15 with TRBJ2-6; D possibly matches TRBD1 or TRBD2 (6 bases each). Sequencing used blood. The CDR3 loop is CATSRGLSGANVLTF. CDR3 sequence (DNA): TGTGCCACCAGCCGGGGGCTATCTGGGGCCAACGTCCTGACTTTC.